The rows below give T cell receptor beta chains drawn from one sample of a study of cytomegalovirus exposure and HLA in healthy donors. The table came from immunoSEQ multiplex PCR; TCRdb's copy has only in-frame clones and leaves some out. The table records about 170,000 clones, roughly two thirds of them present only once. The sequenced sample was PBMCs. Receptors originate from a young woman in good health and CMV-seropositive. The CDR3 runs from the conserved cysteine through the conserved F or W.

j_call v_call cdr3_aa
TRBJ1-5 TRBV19 CASSGQSVSQPQHF
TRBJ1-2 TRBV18 CASSPDTNYGYTF
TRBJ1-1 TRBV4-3 CASSQGAQGNTEAFF
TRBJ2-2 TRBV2 CASSGGVAGAPGELFF
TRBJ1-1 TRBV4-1 CASSQDPPVTEAFF
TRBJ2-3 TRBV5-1 CASSTNGLGTDTQYF
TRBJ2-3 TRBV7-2 CASSQRLAPPTDTQYF
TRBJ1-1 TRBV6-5 CATSRGQGTEAFF
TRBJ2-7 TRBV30 CAWSVFGSEQYF
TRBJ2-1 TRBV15 CATSRWTGDYNEQFF
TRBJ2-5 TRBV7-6 CASSLMASRTETQYF
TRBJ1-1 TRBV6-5 CASSYPGGTEAFF
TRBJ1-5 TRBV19 CASSSSSGGSNQPQHF
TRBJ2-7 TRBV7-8 CASSLVDRGSEQYF
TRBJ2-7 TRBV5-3 CARSVGTTSYEQYF
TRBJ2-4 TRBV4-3 CASSQGPEGTNIQYF
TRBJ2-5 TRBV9 CASSVDLAGDQETQYF
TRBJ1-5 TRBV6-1 CASSERTGKANQPQHF
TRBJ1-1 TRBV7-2 CASSLGQRNTEAFF
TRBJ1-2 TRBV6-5 CASSQAWVSYGYTF
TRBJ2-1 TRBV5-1 CASSLRPSGGPSQSYNEQFF
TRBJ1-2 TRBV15 CATSRDRDRDGYTF
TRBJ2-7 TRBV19 CATRGGGYEQYF
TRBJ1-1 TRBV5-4 CASSLAGGVGTEAFF
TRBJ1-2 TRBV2 CASAKDSLVYGYTF
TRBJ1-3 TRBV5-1 CASSHRQVNSGNTIYF
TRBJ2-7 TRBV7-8 CASSLAAGPSYEQYF
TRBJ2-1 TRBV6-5 CASTKTGSYNEQFF
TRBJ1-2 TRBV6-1 CASSPAAGVDGYTF
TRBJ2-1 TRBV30 CAWSPGLAKDNEQFF
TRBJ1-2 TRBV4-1 CASSPPGTGVSRGYGYTF
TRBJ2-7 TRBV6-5 CASKKRQGSYEQYF
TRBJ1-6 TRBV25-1 CASREQGANSPLHF
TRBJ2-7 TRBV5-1 CASSLGTSFTEPHF
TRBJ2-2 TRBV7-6 CASSSLAGPPGGELFF
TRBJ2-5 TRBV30 CAWRGGGAGETQYF